This T cell receptor beta chain is from a study of cytomegalovirus exposure and HLA in healthy donors. Study conclusions and caveats: Sequencing had likely introduced a cluster of highly shared sequence variants as an artifact.

CDR3 length equals 15 residues. The ends lost 6 bases at V and 0 bases at J; junction bases unmatched: 4. The germline CDR1 and CDR2 sequences are SGHVS and FNYEAQ. This PCR relied on a set of 60 Vbeta primers and 13 Jbeta primers. Some clones are missing from TCRdb's copy, which holds only in-frame ones; the method was immunoSEQ multiplex PCR. The table includes over 110,000 clones, roughly 79% detected once. Turning to this clone: Its antigen is currently unknown.

This sequence originates from a woman in her sixties or seventies in good health and CMV-seropositive. Sequenced: PBMCs. The genes are TRBV7-6 and TRBJ2-1; TRBD2 aligns across 8 bases. The CDR3 protein is CASSPSGSSYNEQFF. DNA of the CDR3: TGTGCCAGCAGTCCCAGCGGGAGCTCCTACAATGAGCAGTTCTTC.